Each of the 21 T cell receptor beta chains below was sequenced from the same sample in a study of shared clonotypes between healthy human individuals. Assay used: immunoSEQ multiplex PCR; TCRdb lists only in-frame clones, some missing. The repertoire has fewer than 2.5 million clones, 93% of them found once; the top ten carry about 0.34%. Sequences were obtained from naive CD4+ T cells from PBMCs. Noted subset: CD45RA+ positively selected. The source of these receptors is a young man in good health. Some clones in this sample may be carry-over from other donors' samples.

V and J are TRBV19 and TRBJ1-5, with D possibly being TRBD1 (6 bases). V was shortened by 4 bases and J by 0 bases, with 13 bases between the two germline ends. The CDR3 runs to 16 residues. The germline CDR1 and CDR2 sequences are LNHDA and SQIVND (reference sequence). This CDR3 reads CASSTGQPYSNQPQHF. CDR3 DNA: TGTGCCAGTAGTACTGGACAGCCCTATAGCAATCAGCCCCAGCATTTT.

The chain uses TRBV5-1 and TRBJ2-2, with D perhaps TRBD1 (5 bases). Trimming stripped 2 bases from V and 5 bases from J, with 13 bases between. Germline CDR1 reads SGHRS; CDR2 reads YFSETQ. The CDR3 is 15 residues long. CDR3 loop: CASSFGLRGTGELFF. CDR3 nucleotide sequence: TGCGCCAGCAGCTTTGGCCTTAGGGGAACCGGGGAGCTGTTTTTT.

V and J are TRBV4-2 and TRBJ2-1; 7 bases are shared with TRBD2. CDR3 length: 16 amino acids. V gave up 0 bases and J gave up 1 base; unmatched junction bases: 3. Germline V gene lookup returns CDR1 LGHNA and CDR2 YNFKEQ. This CDR3 reads CASSQDLAVSYNEQFF. CDR3 coding DNA: TGTGCCAGCAGCCAAGATCTAGCGGTATCCTACAATGAGCAGTTCTTC.

This chain uses TRBV15 with TRBJ2-5; 8 bases align to TRBD2. The CDR3 contains 17 residues. V was pared by 4 bases and J by 1 base, with 11 bases of the junction left unmatched. CDR1 is LNHNV, CDR2 YYDKDF, per germline (reference sequence). For the CDR3, the DNA is TGTGCCACCAGCACCCTCCGGGGGGGGCGACTCCAAGAGACCCAGTACTTC. Translated: CATSTLRGGRLQETQYF.

The chain carries TRBV11-2 and TRBJ2-2, with TRBD1 matching 10 bases. This CDR3 spans 16 amino acids. Per the germline V gene, CDR1 is SGHAT and CDR2 is FQNNGV. J was trimmed by 4 bases and V by 6 bases; bases with no gene match: 8. This CDR3 is CASSPLRDRGTGELFF. DNA of the CDR3: TGTGCCAGCAGTCCTCTTCGGGACAGGGGCACCGGGGAGCTGTTTTTT.

The chain has TRBV9 and TRBJ1-5; possibly TRBD1 for D (5 bases). With 8 bases removed from V and 3 bases from J, the gap between germline ends came to 12 bases. CDR1 is SGDLS and CDR2 is YYNGEE in the germline V gene. This CDR3 contains 13 residues. CDR3 bases: TGTGCCAGTGGGGCGGGCCCCAATCAGCCCCAGCATTTT. Translating gives CASGAGPNQPQHF.

This rearrangement joins TRBV18 to TRBJ2-7, with TRBD1 identical over 10 bases. Germline CDR1 KGHSH, CDR2 LQKENI. There are 16 residues in the CDR3. Trimming cost V 1 base and J 7 bases; bases outside gene matches: 10. Written as DNA, the CDR3 is TGTGCCAGCTCACCACTTAGGACAGGGGGGCCTTGGGAGCAGTACTTC. Translating it yields CASSPLRTGGPWEQYF.

The chain uses TRBV7-2 and TRBJ2-7; weak D call: TRBD2 (6 bases). V lost 4 bases and J 9 bases, leaving 19 bases between the germline ends. In germline, CDR1 is SGHTA, CDR2 FQGNSA. The CDR3 has 14 amino acids. CDR3 loop: CASSWSVMAGLQYF. In nucleotides, the CDR3 is TGTGCCAGCAGCTGGTCTGTTATGGCGGGACTGCAGTACTTC.

This rearrangement joins TRBV27 to TRBJ1-3, with D uncertain. Trimming took 6 bases from V and 1 from J, leaving 10 bases between them. Germline-derived CDR1 and CDR2 are MNHEY and SMNVEV (reference sequence). The CDR3 has 14 amino acids. In nucleotides, the CDR3 is TGTGCCAGCAGCACCCGGGCGTCTGGAAACACCATATATTTT. Translating it yields CASSTRASGNTIYF.

The rearrangement links TRBV2 to TRBJ2-7, with D maybe TRBD1 (5 bases). Germline V gives CDR1 SNHLY, CDR2 FYNNEI. Deletions cut 4 bases from V and 2 bases from J, with 12 bases between. This CDR3 region has 14 residues. The CDR3 sequence: CASSVNVGAYEQYF. CDR3 nucleotide sequence: TGTGCCAGCAGTGTGAACGTAGGGGCCTACGAGCAGTACTTC.

This clone was recorded once. The gene calls are TRBV18 and TRBJ2-2; possibly TRBD1 for D (6 bases). Trimming took off 2 bases at V and 6 bases at J, with 16 bases between the two ends. CDR1 and CDR2 from the germline V gene are KGHSH and LQKENI. CDR3 length: 16 amino acids. CDR3 nucleotides: TGTGCCAGCTCACCAGAAGGCAGGGGTGTTGCCGGGGAGCTGTTTTTT. Residues: CASSPEGRGVAGELFF.

This clone occurred once. The V gene is TRBV6-1, the J gene TRBJ2-7; no clear D gene. Looked up from germline, CDR1 is MNHNS and CDR2 is SASEGT. V was clipped by 2 bases and J by 0 bases, with 11 bases between them. The CDR3 covers 15 residues. In DNA, the CDR3 is TGTGCCAGCAGTGAAAGCCCGGGCAACTCCTACGAGCAGTACTTC. Its protein is CASSESPGNSYEQYF.

J is TRBJ2-3 and V is TRBV9; 12 bases agree with TRBD1. This CDR3 contains 16 residues. With V trimmed by 4 bases and J by 7 bases, 10 bases remained unmatched. Germline V gives CDR1 SGDLS, CDR2 YYNGEE. The CDR3 protein is CASSPHPGTGGYTQYF. Written as DNA, the CDR3 is TGTGCCAGCAGCCCCCATCCCGGGACAGGGGGCTATACGCAGTATTTT.

The rearrangement joins TRBV15 to TRBJ2-6, with 9 bases matching TRBD1. Germline V gene data show CDR1 as LNHNV and CDR2 as YYDKDF (reference sequence). This CDR3 region has 16 residues. Losses at the gene ends were 6 bases for V and 2 bases for J; bases not matched to a gene: 5. The CDR3 loop reads CATRRTGVTGANVLTF. The CDR3 bases are TGTGCCACCAGGAGGACAGGGGTTACTGGGGCCAACGTCCTGACTTTC.

This chain connects TRBV11-2 to TRBJ1-3; D is undetermined. This CDR3 region has 17 residues. Germline assignment: CDR1 SGHAT and CDR2 FQNNGV. V was trimmed by 4 bases and J by 4 bases, leaving 20 bases between them. The CDR3 region is CASSSLDLLVWGNTIYF. In DNA, the CDR3 is TGTGCCAGCAGCTCACTGGACCTTCTAGTTTGGGGAAACACCATATATTTT.

Regarding this clone: Other DNA sequences in this specimen translate into the identical CDR3. V is TRBV30 and J is TRBJ1-2; D remains unclear. CDR1 GTSNPN and CDR2 SVGIG come from the germline V gene (reference sequence). The CDR3 runs to 11 residues. V lost 0 bases, J lost 5 bases, and 4 bases lay in between. The CDR3 region is CAWSVGYGYTF. DNA of the CDR3: TGTGCCTGGAGTGTGGGTTATGGCTACACCTTC.

This chain connects TRBV18 to TRBJ1-1; D might be TRBD1 (6 bases). This CDR3 has 14 amino acids. Trimming removed 4 bases at V and 3 bases at J, with 12 bases between. The germline gives CDR1 KGHSH, CDR2 LQKENI. The CDR3 DNA is TGTGCCAGCTCACTAGGGGGAGAGGACACTGAAGCTTTCTTT. Its protein is CASSLGGEDTEAFF.

This clone is a singleton in its sample. Distinct nucleotide sequences in the sample also encode this CDR3. The gene calls are TRBV19 and TRBJ1-5, with D unclear. The CDR3 spans 14 residues. Trimming stripped 3 bases from V and 1 base from J, with 7 bases between. CDR1 is LNHDA and CDR2 is SQIVND in the germline V gene (reference sequence). DNA of the CDR3: TGTGCCAGTAGTATTACGGGGAGCAATCAGCCCCAGCATTTT. Its translation: CASSITGSNQPQHF. The variable domain in full, completed from reference TRBV19 and TRBJ1-5, reads DGGITQSPKYLFRKEGQNVTLSCEQNLNHDAMYWYRQDPGQGLRLIYYSQIVNDFQKGDIAEGYSVSREKKESFPLTVTSAQKNPTAFYLCASSITGSNQPQHFGDGTRLSIL.

This clone appeared a single time. J is TRBJ1-2 and V is TRBV18; no definite D call. V gave up 1 base and J gave up 0 bases, with 12 bases separating them. Looked up from germline, CDR1 is KGHSH and CDR2 is LQKENI. The length of the CDR3 is 16 residues. CDR3 residues: CASSPLSGSPNYGYTF. The CDR3 bases are TGTGCCAGCTCACCACTTTCAGGATCTCCTAACTATGGCTACACCTTC.

The gene calls are TRBV5-5 and TRBJ1-2; no clear D. Per germline, CDR1 SGHKS and CDR2 YYEKEE (reference sequence). CDR3 length: 16 amino acids. Trimming left V 0 bases short and J 1 base short, with 13 bases between. CDR3 sequence reads: CASSLVRQPVNYGYTF. The CDR3, as DNA: TGTGCCAGCAGCTTGGTCCGCCAACCGGTTAACTATGGCTACACCTTC.

This chain uses TRBV28 with TRBJ2-7, with 10 bases matching TRBD1. Per germline, CDR1 MDHEN and CDR2 SYDVKM. The CDR3 consists of 15 residues. The trim removed 6 bases at V and 5 bases at J, leaving 10 bases unmatched. CDR3 amino acids: CASRWPGTGDNEQYF. DNA for the CDR3: TGTGCCAGCAGGTGGCCCGGGACAGGGGATAACGAGCAGTACTTC.